This TCR beta chain was sequenced for a study of regulatory T cells in long-lasting Graves disease. CDR3 regions were amplified by Arm-PCR using iRepertoire HTBI primers to build TCR beta libraries. TCRdb re-called the multiplex PCR reads with MiXCR, one entry per CDR3 protein. The data contain 450,000 to 650,000 distinct CDR3 sequences, roughly 16% of them singletons. The CDR3 spans 16 residues. Trimming stripped 4 bases from V and 4 bases from J, with 20 bases between. Per the germline V gene, CDR1 is SGHRS and CDR2 is YFSETQ. Concerning this clonotype itself: Its matching antigen is unknown.

Time point given: newly diagnosed GD, antithyroid drugs for less than 3 months. TCR sequences were obtained from RNA taken from PBMCs. Study-level points and caveats: TCR diversity was lower in persistent Graves' patients than in newly diagnosed ones. New patients shared around 1,000 public clonotypes, and persistent patients shared more, with about 2,500.

These data were likewise used in another study, on T cells in Graves' hyperthyroidism and ophthalmopathy. This second study says: The HTBI primer set drove a first-round RT-PCR of the TCR CDR3. Classification by a 13 V-J model distinguished ophthalmopathy from stable hyperthyroidism.

The sequences come from peripheral blood mononuclear cells (PBMCs), collected at new diagnosis, from a patient treated with antithyroid drugs. The receptor's source is a woman between 40 and 65 years old with Graves disease. The chain links TRBV5-1 to TRBJ1-1, with D unresolved. As DNA, the CDR3 is TGCGCCAGCAGCGCCTCCCTCCGAGGACCGAGCACTGAAGCTTTCTTT. Amino acids: CASSASLRGPSTEAFF.